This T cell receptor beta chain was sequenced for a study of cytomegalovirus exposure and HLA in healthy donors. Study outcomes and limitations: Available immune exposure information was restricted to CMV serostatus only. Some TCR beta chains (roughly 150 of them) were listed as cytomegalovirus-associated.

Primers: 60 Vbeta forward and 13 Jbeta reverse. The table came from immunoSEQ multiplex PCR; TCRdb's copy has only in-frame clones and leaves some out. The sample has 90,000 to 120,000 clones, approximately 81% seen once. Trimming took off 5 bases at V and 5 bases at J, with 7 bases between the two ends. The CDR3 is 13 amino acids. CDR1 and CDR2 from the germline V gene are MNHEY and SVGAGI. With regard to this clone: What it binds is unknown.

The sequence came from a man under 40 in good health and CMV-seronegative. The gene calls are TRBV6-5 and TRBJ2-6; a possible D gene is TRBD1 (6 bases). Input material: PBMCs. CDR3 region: CASSGDRANVLTF. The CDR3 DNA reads TGTGCCAGCAGTGGGGACAGGGCCAACGTCCTGACTTTC.